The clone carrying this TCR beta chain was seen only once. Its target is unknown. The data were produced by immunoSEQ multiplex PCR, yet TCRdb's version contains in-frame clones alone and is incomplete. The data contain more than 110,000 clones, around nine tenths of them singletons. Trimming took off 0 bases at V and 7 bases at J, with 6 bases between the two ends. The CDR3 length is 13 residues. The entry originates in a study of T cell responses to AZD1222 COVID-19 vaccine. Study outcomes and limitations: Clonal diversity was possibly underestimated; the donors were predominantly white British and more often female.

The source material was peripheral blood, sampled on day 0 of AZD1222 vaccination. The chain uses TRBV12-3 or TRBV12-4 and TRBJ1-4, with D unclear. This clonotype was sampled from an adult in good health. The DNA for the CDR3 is TGTGCCAGCAGTTTAGCAGGGATTGAAAAACTGTTTTTT. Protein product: CASSLAGIEKLFF.